This T cell receptor (beta chain) was recorded in a study of blood T cell repertoires in COVID-19. Libraries were prepared by immunoSEQ multiplex PCR; TCRdb keeps only in-frame clonotypes and omits some of them. The data contain roughly 190,000 clones, about 95% of them singletons. This CDR3 contains 16 residues. From germline, CDR1 is MNHEY and CDR2 SMNVEV (reference sequence). V lost 5 bases to trimming and J lost 7 bases; unmatched junction nucleotides: 12. The sequence was collected from a man aged 25 to 40 with COVID-19, enrolled during active disease. This chain joins TRBV27 and TRBJ2-1, with TRBD1 matching 9 bases. The specimen sequenced was peripheral blood. The CDR3 DNA reads TGTGCCAGCAGTCAAACATGGGACAGGGAGGGGAATGAGCAGTTCTTC. As protein: CASSQTWDREGNEQFF.